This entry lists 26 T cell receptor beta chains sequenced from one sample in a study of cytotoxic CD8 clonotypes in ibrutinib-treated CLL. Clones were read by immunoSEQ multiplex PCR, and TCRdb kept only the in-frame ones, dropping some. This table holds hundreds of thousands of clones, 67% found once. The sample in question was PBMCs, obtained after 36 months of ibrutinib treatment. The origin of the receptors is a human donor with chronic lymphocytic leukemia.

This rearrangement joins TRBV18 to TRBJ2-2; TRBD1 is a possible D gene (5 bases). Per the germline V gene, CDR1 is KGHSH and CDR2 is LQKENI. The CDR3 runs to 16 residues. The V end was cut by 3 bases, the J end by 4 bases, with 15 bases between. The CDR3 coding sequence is TGTGCCAGCTCACCGTCAGGGTTTCGAAGCACCGGGGAGCTGTTTTTT. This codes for CASSPSGFRSTGELFF.

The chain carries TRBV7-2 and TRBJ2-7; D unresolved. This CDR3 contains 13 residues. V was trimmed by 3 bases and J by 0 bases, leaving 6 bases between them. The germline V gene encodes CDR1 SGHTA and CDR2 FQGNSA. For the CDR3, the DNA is TGTGCCAGCAGCTTGGACGTCTCCTACGAGCAGTACTTC. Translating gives CASSLDVSYEQYF.

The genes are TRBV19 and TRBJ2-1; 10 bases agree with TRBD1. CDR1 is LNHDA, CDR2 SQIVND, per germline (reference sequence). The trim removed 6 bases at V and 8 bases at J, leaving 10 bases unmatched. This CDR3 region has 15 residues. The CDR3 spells CASRARDRGSDEQFF. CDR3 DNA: TGTGCCAGTAGGGCCCGGGACAGGGGTTCGGATGAGCAGTTCTTC. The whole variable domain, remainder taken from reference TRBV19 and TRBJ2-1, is DGGITQSPKYLFRKEGQNVTLSCEQNLNHDAMYWYRQDPGQGLRLIYYSQIVNDFQKGDIAEGYSVSREKKESFPLTVTSAQKNPTAFYLCASRARDRGSDEQFFGPGTRLTVL.

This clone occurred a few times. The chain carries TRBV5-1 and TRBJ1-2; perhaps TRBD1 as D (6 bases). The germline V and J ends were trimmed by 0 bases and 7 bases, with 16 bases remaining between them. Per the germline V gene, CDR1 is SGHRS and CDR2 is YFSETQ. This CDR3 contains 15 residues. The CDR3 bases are TGCGCCAGCAGCTTGGTTGGGGGGCCCCTCACTGGCTACACCTTC. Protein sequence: CASSLVGGPLTGYTF.

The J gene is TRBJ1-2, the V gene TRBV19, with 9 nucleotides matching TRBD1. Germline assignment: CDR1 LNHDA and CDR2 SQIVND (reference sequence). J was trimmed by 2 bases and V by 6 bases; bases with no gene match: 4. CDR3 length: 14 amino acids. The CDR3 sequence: CASRQGTGNYGYTF. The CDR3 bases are TGTGCCAGTAGACAAGGGACAGGGAACTATGGCTACACCTTC.

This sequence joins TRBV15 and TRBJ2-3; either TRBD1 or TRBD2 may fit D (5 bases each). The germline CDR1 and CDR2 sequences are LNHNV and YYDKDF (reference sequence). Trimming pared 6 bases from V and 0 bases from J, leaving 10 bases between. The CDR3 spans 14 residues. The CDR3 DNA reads TGTGCCACCAGGGGGTGGGACAGCACAGATACGCAGTATTTT. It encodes CATRGWDSTDTQYF.

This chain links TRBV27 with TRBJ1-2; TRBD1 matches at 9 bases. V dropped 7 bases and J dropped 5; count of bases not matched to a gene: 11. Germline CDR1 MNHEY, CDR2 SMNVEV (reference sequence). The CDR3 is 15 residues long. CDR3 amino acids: CASKPSTGTGYGYTF. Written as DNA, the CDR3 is TGTGCCAGCAAACCTTCGACCGGGACAGGGTATGGCTACACCTTC.

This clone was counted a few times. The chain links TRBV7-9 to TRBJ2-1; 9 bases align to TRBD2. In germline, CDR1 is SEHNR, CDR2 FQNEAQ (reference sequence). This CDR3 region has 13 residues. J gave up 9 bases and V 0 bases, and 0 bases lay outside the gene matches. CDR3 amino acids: CASSLASGSEQFF. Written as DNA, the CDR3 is TGTGCCAGCAGCTTAGCTAGCGGGAGTGAGCAGTTCTTC.

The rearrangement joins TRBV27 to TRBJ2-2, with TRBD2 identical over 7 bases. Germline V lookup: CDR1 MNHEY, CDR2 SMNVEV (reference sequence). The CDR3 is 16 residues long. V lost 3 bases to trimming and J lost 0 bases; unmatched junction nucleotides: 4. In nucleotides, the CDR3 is TGTGCCAGCAGTTTTTCCACTAGCGCGAACACCGGGGAGCTGTTTTTT. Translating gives CASSFSTSANTGELFF.

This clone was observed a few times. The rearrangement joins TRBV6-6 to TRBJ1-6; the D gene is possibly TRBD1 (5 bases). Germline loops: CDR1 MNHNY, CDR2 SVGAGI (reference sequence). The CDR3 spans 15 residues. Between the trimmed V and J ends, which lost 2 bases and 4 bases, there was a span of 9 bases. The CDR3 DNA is TGTGCCAGCAGTTACGAGGGACGGTATAATTCACCCCTCCACTTT. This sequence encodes CASSYEGRYNSPLHF.

The CDR3 DNA reads as TGTGCCAGCAGTGAGAAGACAGACTATGGCTACACCTTC. Amino acids: CASSEKTDYGYTF. V gene TRBV6-1 combines with J gene TRBJ1-2; tentatively, D is TRBD1 (5 bases). The germline V gene has CDR1 MNHNS and CDR2 SASEGT. The CDR3 consists of 13 residues. V was clipped by 3 bases and J by 3 bases, with 8 bases between them.

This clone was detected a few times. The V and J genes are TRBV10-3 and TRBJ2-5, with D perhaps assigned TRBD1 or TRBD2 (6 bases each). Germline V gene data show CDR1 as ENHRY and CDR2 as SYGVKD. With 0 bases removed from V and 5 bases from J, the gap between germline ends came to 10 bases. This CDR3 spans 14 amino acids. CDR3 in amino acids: CAISESGGSETQYF. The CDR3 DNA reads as TGTGCCATCAGTGAGTCGGGGGGCTCGGAGACCCAGTACTTC.

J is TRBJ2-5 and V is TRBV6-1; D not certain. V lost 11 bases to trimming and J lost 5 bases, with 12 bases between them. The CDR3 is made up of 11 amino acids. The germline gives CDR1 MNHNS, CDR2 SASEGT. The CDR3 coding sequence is TGTGCCTCACAGCAAGGGGAGACCCAGTACTTC. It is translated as CASQQGETQYF.

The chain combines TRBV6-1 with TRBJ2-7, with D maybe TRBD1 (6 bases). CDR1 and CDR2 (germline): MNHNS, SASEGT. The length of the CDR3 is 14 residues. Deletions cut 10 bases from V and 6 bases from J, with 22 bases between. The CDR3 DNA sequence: TGTGCCACCCTACACAGGGTTTTATTTTCCGAGCAGTACTTC. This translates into CATLHRVLFSEQYF.

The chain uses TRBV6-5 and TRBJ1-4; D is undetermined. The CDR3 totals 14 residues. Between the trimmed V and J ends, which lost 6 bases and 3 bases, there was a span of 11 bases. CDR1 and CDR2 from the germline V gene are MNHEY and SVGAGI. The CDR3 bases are TGTGCCAGCAGGCCCCCGGGAGCTAATGAAAAACTGTTTTTT. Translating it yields CASRPPGANEKLFF.

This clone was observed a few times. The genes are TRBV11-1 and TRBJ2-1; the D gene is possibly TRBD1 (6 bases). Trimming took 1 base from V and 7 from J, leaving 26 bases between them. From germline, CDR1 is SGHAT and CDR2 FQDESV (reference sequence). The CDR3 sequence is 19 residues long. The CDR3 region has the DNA TGTGCCAGCAGCTTAGAACGCTCAGGGGTGATGGGCAAATTTAATGAGCAGTTCTTC. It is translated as CASSLERSGVMGKFNEQFF.

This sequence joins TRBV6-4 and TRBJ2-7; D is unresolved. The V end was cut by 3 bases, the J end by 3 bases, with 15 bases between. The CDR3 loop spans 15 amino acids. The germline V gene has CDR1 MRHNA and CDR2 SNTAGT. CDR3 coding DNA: TGTGCCAGCAGTGAATTAGGGCCCCTTATCTACGAGCAGTACTTC. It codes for CASSELGPLIYEQYF.

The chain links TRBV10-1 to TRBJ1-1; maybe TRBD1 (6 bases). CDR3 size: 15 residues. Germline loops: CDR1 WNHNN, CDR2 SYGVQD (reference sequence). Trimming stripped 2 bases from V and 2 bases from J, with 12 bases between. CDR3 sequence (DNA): TGCGCCAGCAGTGAGGCGGGGGCTTATAACACTGAAGCTTTCTTT. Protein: CASSEAGAYNTEAFF.

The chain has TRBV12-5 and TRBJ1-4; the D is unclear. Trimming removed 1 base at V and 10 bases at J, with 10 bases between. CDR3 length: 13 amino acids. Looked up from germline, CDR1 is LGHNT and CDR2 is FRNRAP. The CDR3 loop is CASGLGVDGKLFF. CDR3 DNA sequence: TGTGCTAGTGGTTTGGGGGTGGATGGAAAACTGTTTTTT. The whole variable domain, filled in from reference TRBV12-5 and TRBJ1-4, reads DARVTQTPRHKVTEMGQEVTMRCQPILGHNTVFWYRQTMMQGLELLAYFRNRAPLDDSGMPKDRFSAEMPDATLATLKIQPSEPRDSAVYFCASGLGVDGKLFFGSGTQLSVL.

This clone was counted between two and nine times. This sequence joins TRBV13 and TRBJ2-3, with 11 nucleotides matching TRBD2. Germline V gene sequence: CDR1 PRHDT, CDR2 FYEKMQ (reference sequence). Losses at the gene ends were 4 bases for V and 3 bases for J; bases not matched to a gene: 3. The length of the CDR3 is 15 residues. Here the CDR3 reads CASSSGLADTDTQYF. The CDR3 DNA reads TGTGCCAGCAGCTCGGGACTAGCGGATACAGATACGCAGTATTTT.

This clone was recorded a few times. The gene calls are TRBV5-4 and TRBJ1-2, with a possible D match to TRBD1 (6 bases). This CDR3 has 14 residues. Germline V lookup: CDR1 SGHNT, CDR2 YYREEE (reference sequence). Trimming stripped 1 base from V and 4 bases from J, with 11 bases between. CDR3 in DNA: TGTGCCAGCAGCTTGAGGGACACCCGCTATGGCTACACCTTC. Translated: CASSLRDTRYGYTF.

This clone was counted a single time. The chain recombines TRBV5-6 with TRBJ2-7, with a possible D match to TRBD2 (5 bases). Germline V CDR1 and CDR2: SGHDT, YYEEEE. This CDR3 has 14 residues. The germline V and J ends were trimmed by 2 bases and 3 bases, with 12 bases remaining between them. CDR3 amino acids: CASSFSPGIYEQYF. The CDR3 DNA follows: TGTGCCAGCAGCTTCTCTCCCGGGATCTACGAGCAGTACTTC.

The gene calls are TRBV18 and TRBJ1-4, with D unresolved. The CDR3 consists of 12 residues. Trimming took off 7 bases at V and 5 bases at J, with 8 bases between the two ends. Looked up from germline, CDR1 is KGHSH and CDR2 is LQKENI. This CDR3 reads CASFDGNEKLFF. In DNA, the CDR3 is TGTGCCAGCTTCGACGGGAATGAAAAACTGTTTTTT.

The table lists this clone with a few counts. The chain's CDR3 is CASSLDRANSPLHF. CDR3 sequence (DNA): TGTGCCAGCAGCTTGGACAGGGCCAATTCACCCCTCCACTTT. The chain couples TRBV5-6 to TRBJ1-6; D might be TRBD1 (6 bases). The CDR3 covers 14 residues. Germline V gene lookup returns CDR1 SGHDT and CDR2 YYEEEE. V dropped 0 bases and J dropped 7 bases, with 8 bases sitting between them.

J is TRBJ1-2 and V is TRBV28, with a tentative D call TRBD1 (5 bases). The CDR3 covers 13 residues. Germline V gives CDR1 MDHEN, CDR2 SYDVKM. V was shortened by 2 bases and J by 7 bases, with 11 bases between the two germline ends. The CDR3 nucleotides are TGTGCCAGCAGTTTAGGGGGAGGCGCTGGCTACACCTTC. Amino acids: CASSLGGGAGYTF.

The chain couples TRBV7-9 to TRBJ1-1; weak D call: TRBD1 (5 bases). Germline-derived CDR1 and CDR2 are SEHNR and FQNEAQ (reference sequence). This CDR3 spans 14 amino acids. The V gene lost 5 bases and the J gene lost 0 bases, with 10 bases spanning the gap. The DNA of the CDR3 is TGTGCCAGCAGCCCTTCGGGGGTGAACACTGAAGCTTTCTTT. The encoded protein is CASSPSGVNTEAFF.